This T cell receptor (beta chain) is drawn from a study of blood T cells in healthy people across ages (dated by TCRdb to the mid-2010s). Broadly, across the study: Template switching captured roughly one uniquely barcoded TCR beta cDNA molecule per two T cells in model experiments. Using deep sequencing normalized with unique cDNA molecular identifiers, the study measured how TCR beta repertoire diversity changes with age. The donors were divided into four age groups: young (average about 16 years), middle-aged (about 41), aged (about 60) and long-lived (about 90). To avoid experimental bias, donors of different ages were randomly spread across the sequencing lanes. For two donors (one aged 18 to 29 and one aged 80 or older), the study analyzed two additional independent replicas of 1 million unique cDNA reads from the same blood draw.

Remarks on this clonotype: Its cognate antigen has yet to be identified. Base qualities were left out, and no much larger clone turns up one base away.

Deletion took 4 bases off V and 0 bases off J, with a span of 9 bases between the germline ends. Looking up the germline V gene yields CDR1 SGDLS and CDR2 YYNGEE. From cysteine to phenylalanine, the CDR3 is 14 amino acids long. The entry retains the CDR3 DNA only, 42 bases that are in frame from base 1. Libraries were constructed by 5' RACE. TCRdb lists the instrument as Illumina HiSeq 2500. A second PCR of roughly 7 to 11 cycles was performed with a sample-barcoded 5' primer and a J-beta primer mix. Each TCR beta cDNA molecule received a unique molecular identifier from a template-switch 5' adaptor carrying 12 random nucleotides. Each sample yielded at least 3 million CDR3-containing paired-end reads. First-strand cDNA was synthesized from all RNA with the Mint cDNA synthesis kit, primed by a TRBC-specific oligonucleotide. All cDNA was treated with uracil-DNA glycosylase and then went through a first 18-cycle PCR with the universal primers M1SS and BC2_uni_R. The original methods were these. Normalization of each sample was performed by random selection of 1 million high-quality reads, each carrying a distinct molecular identifier. Reads sharing molecular identifiers were discarded rather than binned into consensus sequences. MiTCR, with a Q25 quality threshold and the strictest error-elimination algorithm, was used for CDR3 identification, clonotype clustering and error correction. A nonparametric unseen species model with Euler transformation was used to estimate a lower bound on total TCR beta diversity. TCRdb cleaned the public reads at Q25 with fastp, built clones with MiXCR and kept in-frame beta chains. Every distinct CDR3 protein forms one entry, paired with its most common genes and DNA. TCRdb, rather than the study authors, made the V and J calls. This sample comprises about 780,000 distinct CDR3 sequences, about 45% of them detected only once. The ten largest clones capture about a sixth of the sample.

Paper-wide results and their limitations: Observed TCR beta diversity per million T cells fell roughly linearly with age, and a significant reduction was already apparent by age roughly 40. Bulk unsorted PBMC profiling prevented conclusive comparison of naive and antigen-experienced compartments. Estimates of total diversity based on one million sequenced T cells were regarded as lower bounds and as underestimates. Observed TCR beta diversity correlated strongly with the percentage of naive T cells measured by flow cytometry. Because donor CMV infection status was unknown, age-related changes in expanded clonotypes were potentially confounded. The long-lived group showed more naive CD4+ T cells, fewer expanded clones and increased TCR diversity than the aged group, suggesting age selection.

Donors were a few dozen systemically healthy Caucasian individuals from Russia aged 6 to 90 years. Each donor gave 9.5 to 10 milliliters of peripheral blood, drawn into EDTA-treated Vacutainer tubes. PBMCs were isolated by Ficoll-Paque density-gradient centrifugation, with at least 6 million obtained per sample. Trizol reagent was used to extract total RNA from the PBMCs, yielding at least 5 micrograms per sample. For every donor, an aliquot of PBMCs went through flow cytometry to measure the percentages of naive CD45RAhigh/CD27high T cells. Sequencing was performed on blood. The chain is made from TRBV9 and TRBJ2-3; no D gene can be assigned with confidence. This sequence was found in an elderly man in good health. The CDR3 loop reads CASSLRPSTDTQYF. At the DNA level, the sequence is TGTGCCAGCAGCCTTAGACCGAGCACAGATACGCAGTATTTT.